The 29 T cell receptor beta chains in this list originate from one sample, sequenced in a study of beta chain features in type 1 diabetes. Since all of the isolated RNA was reverse transcribed, expressed TCRB transcripts were what got sequenced. The table came from immunoSEQ multiplex PCR; TCRdb's copy has only in-frame clones and leaves some out. The top ten hold approximately 0.046% of the sample, which has 350,000 or so clones, about 20% seen once. The sequencing input was naive CD4+ T cells from blood. These receptors all come from a woman aged 18-30 years in good health.

This clone occurred a few times. The chain couples TRBV30 to TRBJ2-3, with 10 positions matching TRBD2. The J segment lost 7 bases and the V segment lost 0 bases, leaving 4 bases of the junction unmatched. The CDR3 extends over 14 amino acids. Germline V gives CDR1 GTSNPN, CDR2 SVGIG (reference sequence). CDR3 residues: CAWSVQRGGYTQYF. The CDR3 DNA reads TGTGCCTGGAGTGTACAGCGGGGGGGTTATACGCAGTATTTT.

The chain couples TRBV5-1 to TRBJ2-2; the match to TRBD2 covers 7 bases. The CDR3 has 14 residues. V gave up 7 bases and J gave up 2 bases; unmatched junction bases: 5. Germline CDR1 is SGHRS and CDR2 is YFSETQ. The CDR3 protein is CASESGDNTGELFF. The DNA of the CDR3 is TGCGCCAGCGAGAGCGGGGACAACACCGGGGAGCTGTTTTTT.

The V and J genes are TRBV30 and TRBJ2-3; D possibly corresponds to TRBD1 (7 bases). V was clipped by 0 bases and J by 2 bases, with 15 bases between them. CDR1 and CDR2 (germline): GTSNPN, SVGIG (reference sequence). The CDR3 is made up of 16 amino acids. The CDR3 DNA reads TGTGCCTGGAGTGTACGGCCAGGGGGACTCACAGATACGCAGTATTTT. This sequence encodes CAWSVRPGGLTDTQYF. Together with reference TRBV30 and TRBJ2-3, the CDR3 gives the full variable domain: SQTIHQWPATLVQPVGSPLSLECTVEGTSNPNLYWYRQAAGRGLQLLFYSVGIGQISSEVPQNLSASRPQDRQFILSSKKLLLSDSGFYLCAWSVRPGGLTDTQYFGPGTRLTVL.

The chain has TRBV7-6 and TRBJ1-2, with 8 bases lining up with TRBD1. Germline V CDR1 and CDR2: SGHVS, FNYEAQ. V lost 1 base to trimming and J lost 0 bases; unmatched junction nucleotides: 4. This CDR3 contains 16 residues. CDR3 nucleotide sequence: TGTGCCAGCAGCTTAGGACAGGGGCCTACTAACTATGGCTACACCTTC. This gives the protein CASSLGQGPTNYGYTF.

This rearrangement joins TRBV5-1 to TRBJ1-5; D gene uncertain. Trimming pared 5 bases from V and 5 bases from J, leaving 11 bases between. The CDR3 length is 13 residues. CDR1 is SGHRS, CDR2 YFSETQ, per germline. This CDR3 reads CASREEEDQPQHF. The DNA for the CDR3 is TGCGCCAGCAGAGAGGAGGAGGATCAGCCCCAGCATTTT.

A few counts support this clone. The CDR3, as DNA: TGTGCCAGTAGTCCCAAGGGGGACAGGGTGAATCGCAATCAGCCCCAGCATTTT. This sequence encodes CASSPKGDRVNRNQPQHF. J is TRBJ1-5 and V is TRBV19; TRBD1 matches at 9 bases. The CDR3 runs to 18 residues. Germline trimming cut 5 bases from V and 2 bases from J; bases unmatched to any gene: 13. Per germline, CDR1 LNHDA and CDR2 SQIVND (reference sequence).

The chain combines TRBV30 with TRBJ1-2; 9 bases match TRBD1. Trimming cost V 0 bases and J 7 bases; bases outside gene matches: 9. This CDR3 spans 15 amino acids. Germline V gene data show CDR1 as GTSNPN and CDR2 as SVGIG (reference sequence). CDR3 DNA sequence: TGTGCCTGGAGTGTACTTCAACAGGGGGCGGGTGGCTACACCTTC. This gives the protein CAWSVLQQGAGGYTF.

This clone was observed a few times. This rearrangement joins TRBV7-8 to TRBJ1-2; TRBD1 matches at 7 bases. This CDR3 is 14 amino acids long. The J segment lost 4 bases and the V segment lost 1 base, leaving 3 bases of the junction unmatched. Germline values: CDR1 SGHVS, CDR2 FQNEAQ. The CDR3 DNA follows: TGTGCCAGCAGCTTAGGGGACAGAATCTATGGCTACACCTTC. Amino acid sequence: CASSLGDRIYGYTF.

The chain links TRBV4-3 to TRBJ1-1, with no clear D. CDR1 LGHNA and CDR2 YSLEER come from the germline V gene. The CDR3 contains 12 residues. Trimming removed 0 bases from V and 4 bases from J, with 3 bases in between. The CDR3 reads CASSQDSTEAFF. CDR3 sequence (DNA): TGCGCCAGCAGCCAAGACAGCACTGAAGCTTTCTTT.

The chain has TRBV27 and TRBJ2-5, with 9 bases aligning to TRBD2. Germline V gene lookup returns CDR1 MNHEY and CDR2 SMNVEV (reference sequence). Trimming at V came to 4 bases and at J to 5 bases, leaving 8 bases not matched to a gene. The CDR3 contains 15 residues. This CDR3 reads CASSSHSGGWETQYF. The DNA for the CDR3 is TGTGCCAGCAGTTCACATAGCGGGGGATGGGAGACCCAGTACTTC.

The rearrangement uses TRBV7-2 and TRBJ2-7; weak D call: TRBD1 (6 bases). Trimming removed 1 base from V and 5 bases from J, with 15 bases in between. This CDR3 has 15 amino acids. Germline-derived CDR1 and CDR2 are SGHTA and FQGNSA. CDR3 protein: CASSLGLSRGHEQYF. The CDR3 nucleotides read TGTGCCAGCAGCTTAGGTTTAAGCAGGGGCCACGAGCAGTACTTC.

This rearrangement joins TRBV15 to TRBJ1-2; 10 bases align to TRBD1. J was trimmed by 5 bases and V by 3 bases; bases with no gene match: 3. Germline V CDR1 and CDR2: LNHNV, YYDKDF (reference sequence). The CDR3 runs to 14 residues. The CDR3 is CATSRTGGEYGYTF. The CDR3 region has the DNA TGTGCCACCAGCAGGACAGGGGGCGAGTATGGCTACACCTTC.

This clone was counted only a few times. This chain connects TRBV30 to TRBJ2-5; a possible D gene is TRBD2 (7 bases). CDR3 size: 12 residues. V was shortened by 3 bases and J by 4 bases, with 9 bases between the two germline ends. Per the germline V gene, CDR1 is GTSNPN and CDR2 is SVGIG (reference sequence). The CDR3 coding sequence is TGTGCCTGGAGAGGGGGGGTAGAGACCCAGTACTTC. This encodes CAWRGGVETQYF.

About this clone: It may be a read error: a sequence one base away is much more abundant. CDR3 nucleotides: TGTGCCAGCAGCCAAGCGGGGGAGACCCAGTACTTC. Protein product: CASSQAGETQYF. This sequence joins TRBV28 and TRBJ2-5; 7 positions match TRBD2. The CDR3 covers 12 residues. V lost 6 bases to trimming and J lost 5 bases; unmatched junction nucleotides: 3. Per the germline V gene, CDR1 is MDHEN and CDR2 is SYDVKM. Full variable domain (remainder filled in from reference TRBV28 and TRBJ2-5): DVKVTQSSRYLVKRTGEKVFLECVQDMDHENMFWYRQDPGLGLRLIYFSYDVKMKEKGDIPEGYSVSREKKERFSLILESASTNQTSMYLCASSQAGETQYFGPGTRLLVL.

This clone was seen only a few times. V and J are TRBV9 and TRBJ2-5, with D perhaps TRBD2 (5 bases). Germline assignment: CDR1 SGDLS and CDR2 YYNGEE. The V and J ends lost 0 bases and 0 bases respectively, with 12 bases between them. The CDR3 covers 16 residues. CDR3 region: CASSVGADSYQETQYF. Here the CDR3 DNA reads TGTGCCAGCAGCGTAGGGGCGGACTCGTACCAAGAGACCCAGTACTTC.

This clone has a handful of counts. The chain combines TRBV6-5 with TRBJ2-5; D possibly corresponds to TRBD2 (5 bases). Deletions cut 6 bases from V and 5 bases from J, with 13 bases between. Germline CDR1 reads MNHEY; CDR2 reads SVGAGI. The CDR3 runs 13 residues. CDR3 protein: CASRVGLRETQYF. DNA for the CDR3: TGTGCCAGCAGGGTCGGACTTCGGGAGACCCAGTACTTC.

This clone has just a few counts. The chain links TRBV30 to TRBJ2-3, with TRBD2 matching 10 bases. In germline, CDR1 is GTSNPN, CDR2 SVGIG (reference sequence). Trimming at V came to 0 bases and at J to 7 bases, leaving 7 bases not matched to a gene. The CDR3 consists of 15 residues. DNA of the CDR3: TGTGCCTGGAGTGTCACTAGCGGGATCGGCTATACGCAGTATTTT. It codes for CAWSVTSGIGYTQYF.

This sequence joins TRBV4-2 and TRBJ2-7, with D perhaps TRBD1 (5 bases). From germline, CDR1 is LGHNA and CDR2 YNFKEQ. This CDR3 is 14 amino acids long. V lost 3 bases and J 2 bases, leaving 11 bases between the germline ends. CDR3 nucleotides: TGTGCCAGCAGCCAGACAGTCCGAACCTACGAGCAGTACTTC. The encoded protein is CASSQTVRTYEQYF.

Only a few counts were recorded for this clone. This rearrangement joins TRBV7-8 to TRBJ2-3; 9 positions agree with TRBD1. The CDR3 has 17 amino acids. CDR1 is SGHVS and CDR2 is FQNEAQ in the germline V gene. V gave up 4 bases and J gave up 1 base; unmatched junction bases: 9. This chain's CDR3 is CASSSLRDRDGTDTQYF. The CDR3 region has the DNA TGTGCCAGCAGCTCCCTCCGGGACAGGGACGGCACAGATACGCAGTATTTT.

The chain links TRBV2 to TRBJ2-1; D is perhaps TRBD2 (5 bases). The CDR3 extends over 15 amino acids. V lost 2 bases to trimming and J lost 7 bases, with 15 bases between them. The V gene's germline CDR1 is SNHLY and CDR2 FYNNEI. The CDR3 bases are TGTGCCAGCAGTGAATGGGCTAGCCGCAGGAATGAGCAGTTCTTC. It encodes CASSEWASRRNEQFF.

This clone was recorded a few times. CDR3 sequence (DNA): TGTGCCAGCAGCTTTCTGAGGTTTAGGGGCTACGAGCAGTACTTC. Translating gives CASSFLRFRGYEQYF. The rearrangement joins TRBV7-8 to TRBJ2-7; D is perhaps TRBD1 (5 bases). CDR3 length equals 15 residues. Trimming removed 3 bases at V and 3 bases at J, with 15 bases between. Germline values: CDR1 SGHVS, CDR2 FQNEAQ.

Only a few counts were recorded for this clone. The chain recombines TRBV29-1 with TRBJ2-1; the match to TRBD1 covers 8 bases. There are 14 residues in the CDR3. Germline trimming cut 5 bases from V and 6 bases from J; bases unmatched to any gene: 9. CDR1 is SQVTM, CDR2 ANQGSEA, per germline. CDR3 loop: CSVLMDRAGNEQFF. CDR3 DNA: TGCAGCGTTCTCATGGACAGGGCGGGCAATGAGCAGTTCTTC.

The chain carries TRBV19 and TRBJ2-1; D is unclear. The V end was cut by 0 bases, the J end by 7 bases, with 4 bases between. The CDR3 runs to 12 residues. CDR1 and CDR2 (germline): LNHDA, SQIVND (reference sequence). The CDR3 sequence is CASSIDQNEQFF. Here the CDR3 DNA reads TGTGCCAGTAGTATAGATCAGAATGAGCAGTTCTTC.

This clone was counted between two and nine times. Here the CDR3 DNA reads TGCGCCAGCAGTTCGACAGATCTAGGCTACGAGCAGTACTTC. Its translation is CASSSTDLGYEQYF. J is TRBJ2-7 and V is TRBV5-1, with D possibly TRBD1 on 5 matching bases. The CDR3 runs to 14 residues. Germline V gene sequence: CDR1 SGHRS, CDR2 YFSETQ. The V and J ends lost 5 bases and 3 bases respectively, with 15 bases between them.

The V gene is TRBV30, the J gene TRBJ1-1; D is undetermined. V dropped 0 bases and J dropped 0 bases, with 11 bases sitting between them. The CDR3 loop spans 15 amino acids. Germline CDR1 and CDR2: GTSNPN and SVGIG (reference sequence). This chain's CDR3 is CAWSVRENMNTEAFF. The CDR3 DNA sequence: TGTGCCTGGAGTGTAAGGGAGAACATGAACACTGAAGCTTTCTTT.

This clone came up a few times. The same CDR3 can be traced to other DNA sequences in this sample. Here the CDR3 DNA reads TGTGCCAGCAGCTCGACAGGGGATTATGGCTACACCTTC. Translation: CASSSTGDYGYTF. The chain uses TRBV5-6 and TRBJ1-2, with 8 bases matching TRBD1. CDR3 length: 13 amino acids. The trim removed 3 bases at V and 5 bases at J, leaving 3 bases unmatched. The V gene's germline CDR1 is SGHDT and CDR2 YYEEEE.

The chain is built from TRBV7-2 and TRBJ1-4; D is unresolved. This CDR3 spans 15 amino acids. V lost 0 bases and J 0 bases, leaving 5 bases between the germline ends. In germline, CDR1 is SGHTA, CDR2 FQGNSA. The CDR3 region has the DNA TGTGCCAGCAGCTTAGCGTCGTCAACTAATGAAAAACTGTTTTTT. This gives the protein CASSLASSTNEKLFF.

This clone has a handful of counts. The chain recombines TRBV30 with TRBJ1-5; 7 positions agree with TRBD1. V lost 3 bases, J lost 2 bases, and 4 bases stayed unmatched. CDR1 and CDR2 (germline): GTSNPN, SVGIG (reference sequence). This CDR3 has 14 residues. In DNA, the CDR3 is TGTGCCTGGAGCCGAGGGACAGGCAATCAGCCCCAGCATTTT. This encodes CAWSRGTGNQPQHF.

The chain links TRBV4-3 to TRBJ1-1, with 11 bases aligning to TRBD1. Germline CDR1 is LGHNA and CDR2 is YSLEER. This CDR3 is built from 15 residues. Trimming took 1 base from V and 5 from J; bases not matched to a gene: 3. The CDR3 DNA reads TGCGCCAGCAGCCAAGTTGGGACAGGGGGTACTGAAGCTTTCTTT. Translating gives CASSQVGTGGTEAFF.